This T cell receptor beta chain is from a study of T cell responses to AZD1222 COVID-19 vaccine. Profiling relied on immunoSEQ multiplex PCR, and the TCRdb table lists in-frame clones only, not all of them. The sample carries 100,000 to 150,000 clones, about 93% recorded once. Germline CDR1 and CDR2: DFQATT and SNEGSKA (reference sequence). This CDR3 comprises 11 residues. V shed 3 bases and J shed 6 bases, with 8 bases lying between them. The rearrangement links TRBV20-1 to TRBJ1-1; D gene uncertain. The specimen comprised peripheral blood, sampled on day 0 of AZD1222 vaccination. This receptor was taken from an adult in good health. Here the CDR3 reads CSASLEAEAFF. CDR3 nucleotides: TGCAGTGCTAGTTTGGAAGCTGAAGCTTTCTTT.